The present entry profiles one T cell receptor beta chain with its context. The sample originates from a study of blood T cell repertoires in COVID-19. Study as a whole: From T cells, B-cell-depleted T cells, or PBMCs came the material, which was cDNA or gDNA.

Per the study methods: Reference gene primer amplification yielded estimated nucleated cell counts. Generated by immunoSEQ multiplex PCR, the TCRdb table keeps only in-frame clones and is missing some. D and trimming come from the DNA, and the V and J calls and clone size come from that table. The table lists approximately 290,000 clones, 75% to 90% of them singletons. Sequencing was done on a sample of peripheral blood. This TCR was sampled from a man between 18 and 35 years old with active or convalescent COVID-19.

CDR3 protein: CASRKGEGPYEQYF. DNA of the CDR3: TGTGCCAGCAGAAAGGGGGAGGGACCCTACGAGCAGTACTTC. The rearrangement joins TRBV25-1 to TRBJ2-7, with D possibly matching TRBD2 (7 bases). CDR1 and CDR2 (germline): MGHDK, SYGVNS. V lost 6 bases to trimming and J lost 2 bases, with 14 bases between them. This CDR3 comprises 14 residues.